A selection of T cell receptor beta chains follows, all from one sample in a study of T-cell reconstitution after alpha-beta-depleted transplantation in children. Each CDR3 protein is one row after TCRdb ran MiXCR on the PCR reads. In the table there are about 400,000 distinct CDR3 sequences, 20% of which are singletons. The material sequenced was PBMCs from the stem cell graft donor, taken from the stem cell graft. Receptors were obtained from a human donor who donated a stem cell graft to a child with acute myeloid leukemia. The CDR3 runs from the conserved cysteine through the conserved F or W. Fields, in order: clone size, J gene, V gene, D gene, CDR3 protein, CDR3 DNA. A D gene is named only where the DNA matches it firmly. Clone sizes are given selectively: once, few, many, or a class where the clone is expanded.

.	TRBJ2-5	TRBV20-1	TRBD1	CSAIGTGLLQETQYF	TGCAGTGCCATCGGGACAGGGCTACTCCAAGAGACCCAGTACTTC
.	TRBJ2-1	TRBV15	.	CATSRDWTEAYNEQFF	TGTGCCACCAGCAGAGATTGGACAGAGGCCTACAATGAGCAGTTCTTC
.	TRBJ2-3	TRBV12-3/TRBV12-4	.	CASRNLNTQYF	TGTGCCAGCAGGAACCTAAATACGCAGTATTTT
.	TRBJ2-7	TRBV29-1	TRBD2	CSGYLAGVNEQYF	TGCAGCGGCTACCTAGCGGGAGTTAACGAGCAGTACTTC
few	TRBJ2-1	TRBV7-2	TRBD2	CASSLRLAPEQFF	TGTGCCAGCAGCCTAAGACTAGCTCCTGAGCAGTTCTTC
many	TRBJ2-1	TRBV20-1	.	CSARRYNEQFF	TGCAGTGCTAGACGGTACAATGAGCAGTTCTTC
many	TRBJ2-5	TRBV29-1	TRBD1	CSVEGTGFETQYF	TGCAGCGTTGAAGGGACAGGGTTTGAGACCCAGTACTTC
.	TRBJ2-7	TRBV12-3/TRBV12-4	.	CASRRSGSYEQYF	TGTGCCAGCAGGCGCAGTGGATCCTACGAGCAGTACTTC
few	TRBJ2-7	TRBV4-2	.	CASSQEGLGGYEQYF	TGTGCCAGCAGCCAAGAAGGACTAGGGGGCTACGAGCAGTACTTC
many	TRBJ2-3	TRBV20-1	TRBD2	CSARLELAGVADTQYF	TGCAGTGCTAGATTAGAACTAGCGGGAGTTGCGGATACGCAGTATTTT
.	TRBJ2-7	TRBV18	TRBD2	CASSPRSGLATYEQYF	TGTGCCAGCTCACCACGGTCCGGACTAGCCACCTACGAGCAGTACTTC